Listed below are T cell receptor beta chains from one sample, sequenced in a study of cytomegalovirus exposure and HLA in healthy donors. The table came from immunoSEQ multiplex PCR; TCRdb's copy has only in-frame clones and leaves some out. Its table records roughly 190,000 clones. The specimen was PBMCs. The receptors come from a woman younger than 30 in good health and CMV-seropositive. Both conserved end residues are part of each CDR3. The D gene is left open where the match is weak.

TRBJ2-7 TRBV2 TRBD2 CASRTSGDEQYF TGTGCCAGCAGGACCAGCGGGGACGAGCAGTACTTC
TRBJ1-2 TRBV27 TRBD1 CASSPRTGIPSGYGYTF TGTGCCAGCAGTCCCCGGACAGGGATCCCCTCCGGATATGGCTACACCTTC
TRBJ2-1 TRBV5-1 NA CASSLISGSSYNEQFF TGCGCCAGCAGCTTGATTAGCGGTTCCTCCTACAATGAGCAGTTCTTC
TRBJ1-5 TRBV19 NA CASSMPGWSNQPQHF TGTGCCAGTAGTATGCCAGGGTGGAGTAATCAGCCCCAGCATTTT
TRBJ2-1 TRBV5-1 TRBD2 CASSLVLAGGIYNEQFF TGCGCCAGCAGCTTGGTGCTAGCGGGAGGCATTTACAATGAGCAGTTCTTC
TRBJ1-2 TRBV7-2 NA CASSPGFRYGYTF TGTGCCAGCAGTCCAGGGTTTAGGTATGGCTACACCTTC
TRBJ2-6 TRBV9 NA CASSVGKGAYSGANVLTF TGTGCCAGCAGCGTAGGTAAAGGGGCTTACTCTGGGGCCAACGTCCTGACTTTC
TRBJ1-5 TRBV6-5 TRBD1 CASSPGTGGNQPQHF TGTGCCAGCAGCCCTGGGACAGGGGGAAATCAGCCCCAGCATTTT
TRBJ2-5 TRBV11-1 NA CASSPRTEQETQYF TGTGCCAGCAGCCCTCGGACAGAGCAAGAGACCCAGTACTTC
TRBJ2-1 TRBV4-1 TRBD2 CASSQVSGGAIDEQFF TGTGCCAGCAGCCAAGTTAGCGGGGGGGCTATCGATGAGCAGTTCTTC
TRBJ1-2 TRBV30 NA CAWSWGGTYGYTF TGTGCCTGGAGTTGGGGGGGGACGTATGGCTACACCTTC
TRBJ2-5 TRBV7-8 TRBD2 CASSSAGAETQYF TGTGCCAGCAGTTCAGCGGGAGCTGAGACCCAGTACTTC
TRBJ1-1 TRBV5-6 NA CASSLDGQGSDTEAFF TGTGCCAGCAGCTTGGATGGCCAGGGGTCGGACACTGAAGCTTTCTTT
TRBJ1-1 TRBV15 TRBD1 CATSSRTGPNTEAFF TGTGCCACCAGCAGTAGGACAGGCCCGAACACTGAAGCTTTCTTT